This TCR beta chain was recovered during a study of ipilimumab plus nivolumab after autologous stem cell transplantation. Study overall: A median of about eight nivolumab and 5 ipilimumab doses were given. Study-wide results and limits: Authors suggest TCR repertoire, Treg phenotype and gut microbiota support further study.

TCRdb keeps only in-frame clones here, not all; method: immunoSEQ multiplex PCR. The sample carries some 43,000 clones, more than 70% recorded once. Ipilimumab, 1 mg/kg, started 14 to 28 days after autologous transplant. Patients got 3 mg/kg IV nivolumab weeks 1, 4, 7, 10, then biweekly through week 26. Concerning this clone: Antigen: not known.

The sample here was PBMCs, taken in a trial of ipilimumab plus nivolumab as post-transplant consolidation. The TCR was taken from a male donor with multiple myeloma.

This chain's CDR3 is CASSLTSGSRSEQFF. In DNA form, the CDR3 reads TGTGCCAGCAGCCTGACTAGCGGGAGTCGAAGTGAGCAGTTCTTC. The rearrangement joins TRBV7-3 to TRBJ2-1; 12 positions match TRBD2. The CDR3 totals 15 residues. V lost 5 bases, J lost 9 bases, and 8 bases stayed unmatched. Germline V gives CDR1 SGHTA, CDR2 FQGTGA.